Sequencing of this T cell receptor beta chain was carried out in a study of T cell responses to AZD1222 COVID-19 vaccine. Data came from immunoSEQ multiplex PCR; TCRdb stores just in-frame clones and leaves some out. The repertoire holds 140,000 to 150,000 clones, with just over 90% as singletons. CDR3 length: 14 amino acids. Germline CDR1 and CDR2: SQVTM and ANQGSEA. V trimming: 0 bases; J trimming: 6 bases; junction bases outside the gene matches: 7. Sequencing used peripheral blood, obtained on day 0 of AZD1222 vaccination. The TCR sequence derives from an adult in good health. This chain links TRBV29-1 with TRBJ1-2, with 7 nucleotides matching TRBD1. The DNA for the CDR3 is TGCAGCGTTGAAGAAAAGACAGGGCCCCATGGCTACACCTTC. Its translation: CSVEEKTGPHGYTF.